The rows below give T cell receptor beta chains drawn from one sample of a study of shared T cell receptors in the human thymus. TCRdb's table, derived via immunoSEQ multiplex PCR, lists solely in-frame clones and lacks some. The sample includes approximately 580,000 clones, 75% to 85% of them seen just once. The sample was also linked to a second study, of human thymus T cells.

Specimen: thymocytes. Receptors were obtained from a boy less than two years old with a congenital heart defect. The CDR3 runs from the conserved cysteine through the conserved F or W. Fields, in order: D gene, J gene, clone size, V gene, CDR3 protein, CDR3 DNA. The D gene is left open where the match is weak. Part of the rows lack a size; the others show once, few, many or a class for expanded clones.

D gene: TRBD2
J gene: TRBJ2-7
clone size: .
V gene: TRBV7-9
CDR3 protein: CASSLAPEGAGEEDEQYF
CDR3 DNA: TGTGCCAGCAGCTTAGCGCCTGAGGGTGCGGGAGAGGAGGACGAGCAGTACTTC

D gene: .
J gene: TRBJ2-7
clone size: .
V gene: TRBV29-1
CDR3 protein: CSVVTGVAYEQYF
CDR3 DNA: TGCAGCGTAGTGACAGGAGTAGCGTACGAGCAGTACTTC

D gene: .
J gene: TRBJ1-2
clone size: .
V gene: TRBV19
CDR3 protein: CASSIDGQGRYGYTF
CDR3 DNA: TGTGCCAGTAGTATAGACGGGCAGGGCCGTTATGGCTACACCTTC

D gene: .
J gene: TRBJ2-3
clone size: once
V gene: TRBV30
CDR3 protein: CAWRARDGSIDTQYF
CDR3 DNA: TGTGCCTGGAGAGCTCGAGACGGGTCCATAGATACGCAGTATTTT

D gene: .
J gene: TRBJ2-1
clone size: .
V gene: TRBV4-2
CDR3 protein: CASSPPQGTKQFF
CDR3 DNA: TGTGCCAGCAGCCCCCCCCAGGGGACTAAGCAGTTCTTC

D gene: TRBD1
J gene: TRBJ1-5
clone size: few
V gene: TRBV19
CDR3 protein: CASSTRQGNQPQHF
CDR3 DNA: TGTGCCAGTAGTACCCGACAGGGTAATCAGCCCCAGCATTTT

D gene: TRBD2
J gene: TRBJ2-7
clone size: .
V gene: TRBV10-2
CDR3 protein: CASSPPKSQAGDGALRGEQYF
CDR3 DNA: TGCGCCAGCAGTCCACCAAAAAGCCAAGCGGGAGATGGGGCCCTACGTGGCGAGCAGTACTTC

D gene: TRBD2
J gene: TRBJ2-7
clone size: .
V gene: TRBV14
CDR3 protein: CASSPLTSGSRHEQYF
CDR3 DNA: TGTGCCAGCAGCCCCTTGACTAGCGGGAGTAGGCACGAGCAGTACTTC

D gene: TRBD1
J gene: TRBJ1-5
clone size: .
V gene: TRBV27
CDR3 protein: CASSPDRGSQPQHF
CDR3 DNA: TGTGCCAGCAGCCCCGACAGGGGGAGTCAGCCCCAGCATTTT

D gene: TRBD2
J gene: TRBJ2-7
clone size: .
V gene: TRBV11-2
CDR3 protein: CASGPGRGYEQYF
CDR3 DNA: TGTGCCAGCGGGCCAGGGAGGGGCTACGAGCAGTACTTC

D gene: TRBD2
J gene: TRBJ2-3
clone size: .
V gene: TRBV27
CDR3 protein: CASSLFPLGYIRGGRTDTQYF
CDR3 DNA: TGTGCCAGCAGTTTATTCCCTTTGGGATATATCCGGGGAGGGCGAACAGATACGCAGTATTTT

D gene: TRBD2
J gene: TRBJ2-3
clone size: .
V gene: TRBV5-6
CDR3 protein: CASSLEASGSSDTQYF
CDR3 DNA: TGTGCCAGCAGCTTGGAGGCTAGCGGGAGCTCAGATACGCAGTATTTT

D gene: TRBD2
J gene: TRBJ2-3
clone size: few
V gene: TRBV28
CDR3 protein: CASRYSGSREDTQYF
CDR3 DNA: TGTGCCAGCAGGTATAGCGGGAGCCGGGAGGATACGCAGTATTTT

D gene: .
J gene: TRBJ2-7
clone size: .
V gene: TRBV6-6
CDR3 protein: CASYQGRGYEQYF
CDR3 DNA: TGTGCCAGTTACCAGGGGAGGGGATACGAGCAGTACTTC

D gene: TRBD2
J gene: TRBJ2-2
clone size: .
V gene: TRBV11-2
CDR3 protein: CASSLDGREGTGELFF
CDR3 DNA: TGTGCCAGCAGCTTAGACGGCAGGGAGGGCACCGGGGAGCTGTTTTTT

D gene: TRBD1
J gene: TRBJ2-7
clone size: .
V gene: TRBV28
CDR3 protein: CASRTPGQGAYEQYF
CDR3 DNA: TGTGCCAGCAGAACTCCGGGACAGGGGGCGTACGAGCAGTACTTC

D gene: .
J gene: TRBJ2-4
clone size: .
V gene: TRBV7-2
CDR3 protein: CASSPGWAKNIQYF
CDR3 DNA: TGTGCCAGCAGCCCCGGGTGGGCCAAAAACATTCAGTACTTC

D gene: .
J gene: TRBJ1-1
clone size: few
V gene: TRBV7-9
CDR3 protein: CASSLAQGRTEAFF
CDR3 DNA: TGTGCCAGCAGCTTAGCTCAGGGAAGGACTGAAGCTTTCTTT

D gene: .
J gene: TRBJ1-3
clone size: .
V gene: TRBV5-6
CDR3 protein: CASSLWVWTAVSGNTIYF
CDR3 DNA: TGTGCCAGCAGCTTGTGGGTATGGACAGCGGTCTCTGGAAACACCATATATTTT

D gene: TRBD2
J gene: TRBJ2-7
clone size: .
V gene: TRBV27
CDR3 protein: CASSPEAGRADEQYF
CDR3 DNA: TGTGCCAGCAGTCCCGAAGCGGGAAGGGCCGATGAGCAGTACTTC

D gene: TRBD2
J gene: TRBJ2-1
clone size: .
V gene: TRBV27
CDR3 protein: CASSLLPGLDYNEQFF
CDR3 DNA: TGTGCCAGCAGTTTATTGCCGGGACTAGATTACAATGAGCAGTTCTTC

D gene: .
J gene: TRBJ2-5
clone size: .
V gene: TRBV4-1
CDR3 protein: CASSQGGVAVGETQYF
CDR3 DNA: TGCGCCAGCAGCCAAGGCGGGGTGGCGGTTGGGGAGACCCAGTACTTC

D gene: TRBD1
J gene: TRBJ1-5
clone size: .
V gene: TRBV15
CDR3 protein: CATHQTGTGVNQPQHF
CDR3 DNA: TGTGCCACCCACCAAACCGGGACAGGGGTTAATCAGCCCCAGCATTTT

D gene: TRBD2
J gene: TRBJ2-7
clone size: .
V gene: TRBV7-2
CDR3 protein: CASSPSGLAGVVGYEQYF
CDR3 DNA: TGTGCCAGCAGCCCGTCGGGACTAGCGGGAGTAGTTGGCTACGAGCAGTACTTC

D gene: .
J gene: TRBJ1-5
clone size: .
V gene: TRBV4-1
CDR3 protein: CASSRTPAYQPQHF
CDR3 DNA: TGCGCCAGCAGCCGAACCCCCGCGTATCAGCCCCAGCATTTT

D gene: TRBD2
J gene: TRBJ2-7
clone size: .
V gene: TRBV12-5
CDR3 protein: CASGSSPPTSGGDEQYF
CDR3 DNA: TGTGCTAGTGGTTCATCCCCCCCGACTAGCGGAGGGGACGAGCAGTACTTC

D gene: TRBD2
J gene: TRBJ2-7
clone size: .
V gene: TRBV7-8
CDR3 protein: CASSSEGLTSGVHSYEQYF
CDR3 DNA: TGTGCCAGCAGCTCTGAGGGGTTAACTAGCGGGGTCCACTCCTACGAGCAGTACTTC

D gene: TRBD2
J gene: TRBJ2-7
clone size: .
V gene: TRBV10-3
CDR3 protein: CAISETSGAYEQYF
CDR3 DNA: TGTGCCATCAGTGAGACTAGCGGGGCTTACGAGCAGTACTTC

D gene: .
J gene: TRBJ2-7
clone size: once
V gene: TRBV7-2
CDR3 protein: CASSLTNWRGGPHEQYF
CDR3 DNA: TGTGCCAGCAGCTTAACCAACTGGAGGGGGGGACCCCACGAGCAGTACTTC

D gene: .
J gene: TRBJ2-7
clone size: .
V gene: TRBV6-1
CDR3 protein: CASSEYVASGTYEQYF
CDR3 DNA: TGTGCCAGCAGTGAATATGTAGCCAGCGGCACCTACGAGCAGTACTTC

D gene: .
J gene: TRBJ2-7
clone size: .
V gene: TRBV19
CDR3 protein: CASSEGSYEQYF
CDR3 DNA: TGTGCCAGTAGCGAGGGCAGCTACGAGCAGTACTTC

D gene: TRBD2
J gene: TRBJ2-5
clone size: .
V gene: TRBV7-9
CDR3 protein: CASSSPLAEETQYF
CDR3 DNA: TGTGCCAGCAGCTCGCCACTAGCGGAAGAGACCCAGTACTTC

D gene: .
J gene: TRBJ1-1
clone size: .
V gene: TRBV4-3
CDR3 protein: CASSQLQGLGGDTEAFF
CDR3 DNA: TGCGCCAGCAGCCAACTACAGGGCTTGGGGGGGGACACTGAAGCTTTCTTT

D gene: TRBD2
J gene: TRBJ2-5
clone size: .
V gene: TRBV27
CDR3 protein: CASSSAGGQETQYF
CDR3 DNA: TGTGCCAGCAGTTCCGCGGGAGGGCAAGAGACCCAGTACTTC

D gene: .
J gene: TRBJ1-4
clone size: .
V gene: TRBV7-6
CDR3 protein: CASSLALNEKLFF
CDR3 DNA: TGTGCCAGCAGCTTAGCCCTTAATGAAAAACTGTTTTTT

D gene: TRBD1
J gene: TRBJ2-5
clone size: .
V gene: TRBV10-3
CDR3 protein: CAILGQGEETQYF
CDR3 DNA: TGTGCCATCCTTGGACAGGGAGAAGAGACCCAGTACTTC

D gene: .
J gene: TRBJ2-7
clone size: .
V gene: TRBV5-3
CDR3 protein: CAGGAAYEQYF
CDR3 DNA: TGTGCAGGCGGGGCGGCGTACGAGCAGTACTTC

D gene: TRBD2
J gene: TRBJ2-3
clone size: .
V gene: TRBV4-1
CDR3 protein: CASSPSERELGDTQYF
CDR3 DNA: TGCGCCAGCAGCCCCTCTGAGCGGGAGTTGGGAGATACGCAGTATTTT

D gene: TRBD2
J gene: TRBJ2-7
clone size: .
V gene: TRBV5-1
CDR3 protein: CASKGSGLLGNEQYF
CDR3 DNA: TGCGCCAGCAAAGGTAGCGGGTTGCTAGGAAACGAGCAGTACTTC

D gene: TRBD2
J gene: TRBJ2-7
clone size: few
V gene: TRBV4-1
CDR3 protein: CASSQDAPGTSYEQYF
CDR3 DNA: TGCGCCAGCAGCCAAGATGCCCCTGGGACTAGCTACGAGCAGTACTTC

D gene: .
J gene: TRBJ2-2
clone size: .
V gene: TRBV6-1
CDR3 protein: CASRSLITGELFF
CDR3 DNA: TGTGCCAGCAGGTCCCTTATCACCGGGGAGCTGTTTTTT

D gene: TRBD2
J gene: TRBJ2-2
clone size: .
V gene: TRBV2
CDR3 protein: CAASGSGAGELFF
CDR3 DNA: TGTGCCGCTAGCGGGAGCGGCGCCGGGGAGCTGTTTTTT

D gene: TRBD1
J gene: TRBJ2-7
clone size: .
V gene: TRBV5-1
CDR3 protein: CASSGTGDRGEHF
CDR3 DNA: TGCGCCAGCAGCGGGACAGGGGATCGAGGGGAGCACTTC

D gene: TRBD2
J gene: TRBJ2-5
clone size: .
V gene: TRBV7-7
CDR3 protein: CASSIRRGASGQETQYF
CDR3 DNA: TGTGCTAGCAGCATTAGGCGGGGGGCTAGCGGGCAAGAGACCCAGTACTTC

D gene: TRBD1
J gene: TRBJ2-7
clone size: .
V gene: TRBV4-3
CDR3 protein: CASSQGGQGSYEQYF
CDR3 DNA: TGCGCCAGCAGCCAAGGGGGACAGGGGTCCTACGAGCAGTACTTC

D gene: TRBD1
J gene: TRBJ2-4
clone size: few
V gene: TRBV2
CDR3 protein: CASSRPLIPSGGAKNIQYF
CDR3 DNA: TGTGCCAGCAGTCGACCCCTCATCCCTTCAGGGGGTGCCAAAAACATTCAGTACTTC

D gene: TRBD2
J gene: TRBJ2-7
clone size: .
V gene: TRBV2
CDR3 protein: CASSLTTSGALYEQYF
CDR3 DNA: TGTGCCAGCAGTTTAACGACTAGCGGGGCCCTCTACGAGCAGTACTTC

D gene: .
J gene: TRBJ2-7
clone size: .
V gene: TRBV7-9
CDR3 protein: CASSLQRERPWTYEQYF
CDR3 DNA: TGTGCCAGCAGCTTACAAAGGGAGAGACCTTGGACCTACGAGCAGTACTTC

D gene: .
J gene: TRBJ2-7
clone size: .
V gene: TRBV11-2
CDR3 protein: CASSLPDSHEQYF
CDR3 DNA: TGTGCCAGCAGCTTACCCGACAGCCACGAGCAGTACTTC

D gene: .
J gene: TRBJ1-3
clone size: .
V gene: TRBV6-5
CDR3 protein: CASSYGTPSSGNTIYF
CDR3 DNA: TGTGCCAGCAGTTACGGGACACCAAGCTCTGGAAACACCATATATTTT

D gene: .
J gene: TRBJ1-5
clone size: .
V gene: TRBV6-5
CDR3 protein: CASSGTRYQPQHF
CDR3 DNA: TGTGCCAGCAGTGGGACACGATATCAGCCCCAGCATTTT

D gene: .
J gene: TRBJ2-3
clone size: .
V gene: TRBV9
CDR3 protein: CASRETPNSPSTDTQYF
CDR3 DNA: TGTGCCAGCAGGGAAACTCCAAACAGTCCTAGCACAGATACGCAGTATTTT

D gene: TRBD2
J gene: TRBJ2-7
clone size: once
V gene: TRBV7-2
CDR3 protein: CASSLGREGPYEQYF
CDR3 DNA: TGTGCCAGCAGCTTAGGGCGGGAGGGCCCCTACGAGCAGTACTTC

D gene: TRBD2
J gene: TRBJ2-1
clone size: .
V gene: TRBV7-9
CDR3 protein: CASSLDIAGAYNEQFF
CDR3 DNA: TGTGCCAGCAGCTTAGATATAGCGGGAGCCTACAATGAGCAGTTCTTC